The rows below give T cell receptor beta chains drawn from one sample of a study of CD8+ T cells in alopecia areata. Only in-frame clones appear in the TCRdb table, and some are missing; sequencing was by immunoSEQ multiplex PCR. The repertoire consists of roughly 170,000 clones, with just under 60% occurring once and the leading ten covering roughly 15%. The specimen comprised CD4+ T cells sorted from blood, sampled at week 0. The receptors stem from a human donor with alopecia areata. The CDR3 runs from the conserved cysteine through the conserved F or W. D genes are given only for firm matches. The size of a clone is reported for some rows only, either as once, few or many, or as a class for expanded clones.

j_gene	d_gene	len	abundance	v_gene	CDR3nt	CDR3aa
TRBJ1-1	NA	14	few	TRBV29-1	TGCAGCGTTGAAGGGGGGACCCCGAACACTGAAGCTTTCTTT	CSVEGGTPNTEAFF
TRBJ1-2	NA	14	NA	TRBV4-2	TGTGCCAGCAGCCAAGGTGCGGACTTCTATGGCTACACCTTC	CASSQGADFYGYTF
TRBJ2-5	TRBD1	14	NA	TRBV29-1	TGCAGCGTTGGAACCGGGACAGCCCAAGAGACCCAGTACTTC	CSVGTGTAQETQYF
TRBJ2-2	TRBD1	14	NA	TRBV7-2	TGTGCCAGCAGCCAGGGGGCGGACACCGGGGAGCTGTTTTTT	CASSQGADTGELFF
TRBJ1-1	NA	12	NA	TRBV29-1	TGCAGCGTAGAGGGACTGTACACTGAAGCTTTCTTT	CSVEGLYTEAFF
TRBJ2-5	NA	14	few	TRBV7-9	TGTGCCAGCAGCTTAAAGACAAGAAGGGAGACCCAGTACTTC	CASSLKTRRETQYF
TRBJ2-5	NA	14	NA	TRBV4-2	TGTGCCAGCAGCCAAGGGGGCAGCCAAGAGACCCAGTACTTC	CASSQGGSQETQYF
TRBJ2-1	NA	13	few	TRBV5-1	TGCGCCAGCAGCTTGTCCGGGTACAATGAGCAGTTCTTC	CASSLSGYNEQFF
TRBJ2-7	TRBD1	15	NA	TRBV6-5	TGTGCCAGCAGTAGGAACCACGGGACAGGGCCCGAGCAGTACTTC	CASSRNHGTGPEQYF
TRBJ1-2	NA	13	NA	TRBV29-1	TGCAGCGTTGAGCCGGGGGGGCGCGGTGGCTACACCTTC	CSVEPGGRGGYTF
TRBJ2-5	NA	13	NA	TRBV2	TGTGCCAGCAAGGGACAAGTCCAAGAGACCCAGTACTTC	CASKGQVQETQYF
TRBJ1-1	TRBD1	14	NA	TRBV29-1	TGCAGCGTTGAAGGTAGACAGGGTGGCACTGAAGCTTTCTTT	CSVEGRQGGTEAFF
TRBJ2-2	NA	14	NA	TRBV30	TGTGCCTGGAATGCGGGAACGAACACCGGGGAGCTGTTTTTT	CAWNAGTNTGELFF
TRBJ1-2	NA	14	few	TRBV29-1	TGCAGCGTTGAAGATCGGAGGGCGACTGATGGCTACACCTTC	CSVEDRRATDGYTF
TRBJ2-7	NA	14	NA	TRBV25-1	TGTGCCAGCAGTAATCCGGGGCTCGGCCACGAGCAGTACTTC	CASSNPGLGHEQYF
TRBJ2-5	NA	15	NA	TRBV6-1	TGTGCCAGCAGTGAAGCGGGGGCGCACCAAGAGACCCAGTACTTC	CASSEAGAHQETQYF
TRBJ1-1	NA	13	NA	TRBV2	TGTGCCAGCAGTTTTACAGTAAACGATGAAGCTTTCTTT	CASSFTVNDEAFF
TRBJ2-5	NA	13	NA	TRBV19	TGTGCCAGTAGATCCCTTCGGCAAGAGACCCAGTACTTC	CASRSLRQETQYF
TRBJ1-6	TRBD1	16	few	TRBV7-9	TGTGCCAGCAGCTCCCGAGAGACAGGGTACGGTTCACCCCTCCACTTT	CASSSRETGYGSPLHF
TRBJ2-7	TRBD1	14	NA	TRBV5-4	TGTGCCAGCAGCTCGCGGGACAGGGAGCGCGAGCAGTACTTC	CASSSRDREREQYF